The rows below give T cell receptor beta chains drawn from one sample of a study of T cell responses to AZD1222 COVID-19 vaccine. The method was immunoSEQ multiplex PCR; TCRdb's version includes in-frame clones alone and lacks a portion of them. The profile covers about 140,000 clones, with 92% appearing a single time and about 3.8% taken by the ten largest. Here the sequenced sample was peripheral blood, taken 28 days after the second AZD1222 dose. The receptor set was obtained from an adult who received the AZD1222 COVID-19 vaccine. Both conserved end residues are part of each CDR3. Fields, in order: D gene, J gene, V gene, clone size, CDR3 DNA, CDR3 protein. A D gene is named only where the DNA matches it firmly. Size tells how often a clone was seen (once, few, many) or the class of an expanded clone, and some rows leave it out.

- | TRBJ2-2 | TRBV10-2 | once | TGCGCCAGCAGTGAGTCGATGGGGGTAGCGACCGGGGAGCTGTTTTTT | CASSESMGVATGELFF
- | TRBJ1-2 | TRBV27 | - | TGTGCCAGCAGTCCGGGACACGGTAACTATGGCTACACCTTC | CASSPGHGNYGYTF
TRBD1 | TRBJ1-2 | TRBV30 | - | TGTGCCTGGGCTGGACAGGTCGGCGGCTACACCTTC | CAWAGQVGGYTF
TRBD1 | TRBJ1-5 | TRBV19 | - | TGTGCCAGTAGTCCCCGGACAGGGCTTAGCAATCAGCCCCAGCATTTT | CASSPRTGLSNQPQHF
- | TRBJ1-2 | TRBV28 | - | TGTGCCAGCAGTCCTCTCACGGAAGGCCTCCTCTATGGCTACACCTTC | CASSPLTEGLLYGYTF
TRBD2 | TRBJ2-6 | TRBV19 | - | TGTGCCAGTACTGGGACTAGCGGGAGGACTGGGGCCAACGTCCTGACTTTC | CASTGTSGRTGANVLTF
TRBD1 | TRBJ1-2 | TRBV4-1 | once | TGCGCCAGCAGCCAAGATCAGGGGGTGGGCGGCTACACCTTC | CASSQDQGVGGYTF
TRBD1 | TRBJ1-6 | TRBV6-5 | - | TGTGCCAGCAGATCAGGGGGGACCTATAATTCACCCCTCCACTTT | CASRSGGTYNSPLHF
TRBD1 | TRBJ2-3 | TRBV7-9 | - | TGTGCCAGCAGCTGGGACCGGACAGGGGGCGCCGATACGCAGTATTTT | CASSWDRTGGADTQYF
- | TRBJ1-1 | TRBV6-5 | - | TGTGCCAGCAGTTCCGGGATGTTGGGGGGCACTGAAGCTTTCTTT | CASSSGMLGGTEAFF
- | TRBJ1-2 | TRBV6-6 | - | TGTGCCAGCAGTTATCTCGAGGGGTATGGCTACACCTTC | CASSYLEGYGYTF
- | TRBJ2-7 | TRBV7-9 | once | TGTGCCAGCAGCTTAGGGTCCGGGCGGAGGATATACGAGCAGTACTTC | CASSLGSGRRIYEQYF
- | TRBJ1-5 | TRBV6-5 | - | TGTGCCAGCAGTTCCGCGGACGCCCAGCCCCAGCATTTT | CASSSADAQPQHF
TRBD1 | TRBJ1-2 | TRBV28 | - | TGTGCCAGCAGTTCTCCTCGGACAGGGGCCTATGGCTACACCTTC | CASSSPRTGAYGYTF
- | TRBJ1-5 | TRBV5-6 | - | TGTGCCAGCAGCTTGTTCGGGGTGAGTCAGCCCCAGCATTTT | CASSLFGVSQPQHF
- | TRBJ1-4 | TRBV4-1 | once | TGCGCCAGCAGCCTAACAGGGCCCTGGGCGGAAAAACTGTTTTTT | CASSLTGPWAEKLFF
- | TRBJ2-5 | TRBV27 | - | TGTGCCAGCAGCCCTTGGGGGGCGGGGCTCGGGACCCAGTACTTC | CASSPWGAGLGTQYF
TRBD1 | TRBJ2-1 | TRBV5-5 | - | TGTGCCAGCAGCCCGACAGGGAGCTCCTACAATGAGCAGTTCTTC | CASSPTGSSYNEQFF
TRBD2 | TRBJ2-7 | TRBV3-1/TRBV3-2 | - | TGTGCCAGCAGCCAAGTTTTATGGCGGGAGCTCTCCTACGAGCAGTACTTC | CASSQVLWRELSYEQYF
TRBD2 | TRBJ2-3 | TRBV10-2 | - | TGCGCCAGCAACAGCGGGATCTTTGATACGCAGTATTTT | CASNSGIFDTQYF
- | TRBJ1-6 | TRBV29-1 | once | TGCAGCGTCCGATTGGCCATTAATTCACCCCTCCACTTT | CSVRLAINSPLHF
- | TRBJ1-1 | TRBV11-3 | - | TGTGCCAGCAGCTTAGGAGGGAACACTGAAGCTTTCTTT | CASSLGGNTEAFF
- | TRBJ1-6 | TRBV19 | - | TGTGCCAGTAGCCGACAGGCCCACCTCGATTCACCCCTCCACTTT | CASSRQAHLDSPLHF
- | TRBJ1-2 | TRBV3-1/TRBV3-2 | - | TGTGCCAGCAGCCAGCGGGGAGGGGGGTTCTATGGCTACACCTTC | CASSQRGGGFYGYTF
- | TRBJ2-4 | TRBV5-6 | - | TGTGCCAGCAGCTCAGTGGGGTCGGCCAAAAACATTCAGTACTTC | CASSSVGSAKNIQYF
TRBD1 | TRBJ1-1 | TRBV12-3/TRBV12-4 | - | TGTGCCAGCAGTTGGACAGGGAACACTGAAGCTTTCTTT | CASSWTGNTEAFF
- | TRBJ2-5 | TRBV29-1 | - | TGCAGCGTTAACCAGGGGGGTGGAAACCAGTACTTC | CSVNQGGGNQYF
TRBD1 | TRBJ1-1 | TRBV11-2 | - | TGTGCCAGCACGGCGGGACAGGGGCTGAACACTGAAGCTTTCTTT | CASTAGQGLNTEAFF
- | TRBJ2-2 | TRBV27 | - | TGTGCCAGCAGTTCGGGTGGGCAGGGGATTAACACCGGGGAGCTGTTTTTT | CASSSGGQGINTGELFF
TRBD1 | TRBJ2-7 | TRBV6-6 | - | TGTGCCAGCAGTTACTCCGGGACAGCCTCCTACGAGCAGTACTTC | CASSYSGTASYEQYF
- | TRBJ1-5 | TRBV9 | - | TGTGCCAGCAGTTATACTAGGGTCTACCAGCCCCAGCATTTT | CASSYTRVYQPQHF
TRBD2 | TRBJ2-7 | TRBV15 | - | TGTGCCACCAGCAGGGGACTAGCGGGAGAATCCGAGCAGTACTTC | CATSRGLAGESEQYF
- | TRBJ2-2 | TRBV4-1 | many | TGCGCCAGCAGCCAAGGAAGGGGCACCTACACCGGGGAGCTGTTTTTT | CASSQGRGTYTGELFF
TRBD1 | TRBJ1-2 | TRBV19 | - | TGTGCCAGTAGTAGGACAGGGATCGATGGCTACACCTTC | CASSRTGIDGYTF
TRBD1 | TRBJ2-3 | TRBV7-3 | - | TGTGCCAGCAGCTTAGGAATTTACAGGGGCATGGATACGCAGTATTTT | CASSLGIYRGMDTQYF
TRBD1 | TRBJ1-4 | TRBV6-5 | - | TGTGCCAGCAGTTCCCGGGGGGACAGGGGGCAAGGGCTGTTTTTT | CASSSRGDRGQGLFF
- | TRBJ1-1 | TRBV19 | - | TGTGCCAGTAGTATCTACAGCGGTGAAGCTTTCTTT | CASSIYSGEAFF
- | TRBJ2-7 | TRBV2 | - | TGTGCCAGCAATCTTCAGAACTCCTACGAGCAGTACTTC | CASNLQNSYEQYF
TRBD2 | TRBJ2-3 | TRBV5-1 | - | TGCGCCAGCAGCTTTAGCGGGAGGGGAACAGATACGCAGTATTTT | CASSFSGRGTDTQYF
TRBD2 | TRBJ2-5 | TRBV7-2 | - | TGTGCCAGCAGCTCGGGCGCTAGCGGAGAAATCCAAGAGACCCAGTACTTC | CASSSGASGEIQETQYF
- | TRBJ1-1 | TRBV6-1 | - | TGTGCCAGCAGGGAAGACGTGGGGGCTGAAGCTTTCTTT | CASREDVGAEAFF
TRBD2 | TRBJ2-1 | TRBV5-6 | - | TGTGCCAGCAGCTCGGGACTAGCGGAATACAATGAGCAGTTCTTC | CASSSGLAEYNEQFF
- | TRBJ1-1 | TRBV7-2 | - | TGTGCCAGCAGCTTAGTTTCAGCTTTGAACACTGAAGCTTTCTTT | CASSLVSALNTEAFF
TRBD2 | TRBJ2-1 | TRBV19 | - | TGTGCCTCCGGGGGACTAGCGGTCAATGAGCAGTTCTTC | CASGGLAVNEQFF
TRBD2 | TRBJ2-3 | TRBV15 | - | TGTGCCACCAGCGAGGGGACTAGCGGGATCACAGATACGCAGTATTTT | CATSEGTSGITDTQYF
- | TRBJ2-3 | TRBV14 | - | TGTGCCAGCAGCCAATGGCCACTACGGTCCCATACGCAGTATTTT | CASSQWPLRSHTQYF